The 24 T cell receptor beta chains in this list originate from one sample, sequenced in a study of shared clonotypes between healthy human individuals. Profiling relied on immunoSEQ multiplex PCR, and the TCRdb table lists in-frame clones only, not all of them. The data hold 2 million to 2.5 million clones, with 93% observed a single time. Sequencing used naive CD4+ T cells from PBMCs. Sample subset: CD45RA+ positively selected. The receptors come from a man younger than 30 in good health. Some clones in this sample may be carry-over from other donors' samples.

The DNA for the CDR3 is TGTGCCAGCAGGCAGACAGGGGGGAGTGAAAAACTGTTTTTT. It translates to CASRQTGGSEKLFF. V gene TRBV6-5 combines with J gene TRBJ1-4; 9 positions match TRBD1. The CDR3 contains 14 residues. The junction had 6 bases not matched to a gene; V was cut back by 6 bases and J by 7 bases. Germline CDR1 MNHEY, CDR2 SVGAGI.

A remark on this clone: Distinct nucleotide sequences in the sample also encode this CDR3. The V gene is TRBV28, the J gene TRBJ2-7; the match to TRBD2 covers 7 bases. The CDR3 spans 15 residues. Germline V gene data show CDR1 as MDHEN and CDR2 as SYDVKM. The V gene end was trimmed by 8 bases and the J gene end by 5 bases; junction bases not matched to a gene: 15. As DNA, the CDR3 is TGTGCCAGCGGGGGGGACGGGCCCAGTTTCGACGAGCAGTACTTC. Translated, it gives CASGGDGPSFDEQYF.

This rearrangement joins TRBV28 to TRBJ2-7; 12 positions agree with TRBD2. Unmatched junction bases numbered 7, after V lost 7 bases and J lost 6 bases. The CDR3 runs to 14 residues. Germline V gene data show CDR1 as MDHEN and CDR2 as SYDVKM. CDR3 bases: TGTGCCAGCACTCGACTAGCGGGAGTGTCCGAGCAGTACTTC. It is translated as CASTRLAGVSEQYF.

This chain joins TRBV10-3 and TRBJ2-7, with D unresolved. Germline V gene data show CDR1 as ENHRY and CDR2 as SYGVKD. This CDR3 region has 12 residues. Trimming removed 4 bases from V and 6 bases from J, with 10 bases in between. The CDR3: CAISAGAGEQYF. The CDR3 DNA sequence: TGTGCCATCAGTGCAGGCGCTGGCGAGCAGTACTTC.

V is TRBV6-5 and J is TRBJ1-4; D gene unclear. The CDR3 is 12 amino acids. CDR1 is MNHEY, CDR2 SVGAGI, per germline. Trimming pared 8 bases from V and 2 bases from J, leaving 6 bases between. The CDR3 region is CASRRTNEKLFF. The CDR3 coding sequence is TGTGCCAGCCGTCGCACTAATGAAAAACTGTTTTTT.

The J gene is TRBJ2-2, the V gene TRBV5-4; 7 positions agree with TRBD1. This CDR3 is built from 16 residues. Germline trimming cut 4 bases from V and 2 bases from J; bases unmatched to any gene: 8. Germline CDR1 and CDR2: SGHNT and YYREEE (reference sequence). This chain's CDR3 is CASSLMTGFNTGELFF. CDR3 bases: TGTGCCAGCAGCCTTATGACAGGGTTTAACACCGGGGAGCTGTTTTTT.

V and J are TRBV5-4 and TRBJ2-1, with D perhaps matching TRBD1 or TRBD2 (5 bases each). The V end lost 4 bases, the J end lost 2 bases, and 13 bases lay between the germline ends. In germline, CDR1 is SGHNT, CDR2 YYREEE (reference sequence). The CDR3 length is 15 residues. CDR3 coding DNA: TGTGCCAGCAGCAAGGGGACGCTAACCTACAATGAGCAGTTCTTC. This codes for CASSKGTLTYNEQFF.

The chain carries TRBV6-6 and TRBJ1-1, with unresolved D. Germline V gives CDR1 MNHNY, CDR2 SVGAGI (reference sequence). Trimming shortened V by 0 bases and J by 1 base, and 12 bases separated the two germline ends. The CDR3 contains 16 residues. CDR3 DNA sequence: TGTGCCAGCAGTTACTCTCCGAGTTCGAGGAACACTGAAGCTTTCTTT. Protein sequence: CASSYSPSSRNTEAFF.

The chain joins TRBV5-1 to TRBJ2-1, with D perhaps TRBD1 or TRBD2 (5 bases each). This CDR3 has 16 amino acids. Germline assignment: CDR1 SGHRS and CDR2 YFSETQ. With 3 bases removed from V and 7 bases from J, the gap between germline ends came to 20 bases. CDR3 bases: TGCGCCAGCAGCTCACCGGCACGGGGCGGAGGAAATGAGCAGTTCTTC. Its translation is CASSSPARGGGNEQFF.

The chain has TRBV27 and TRBJ2-2; D is perhaps TRBD2 (6 bases). The CDR3 has 14 amino acids. The germline gives CDR1 MNHEY, CDR2 SMNVEV (reference sequence). Trimming shortened V by 3 bases and J by 5 bases, and 10 bases separated the two germline ends. CDR3 sequence: CASSLIGGTGELFF. The DNA of the CDR3 is TGTGCCAGCAGTTTGATCGGGGGAACCGGGGAGCTGTTTTTT.

The chain links TRBV4-2 to TRBJ1-1, with D perhaps TRBD1 (5 bases). Germline V gives CDR1 LGHNA, CDR2 YNFKEQ. Between the trimmed V and J ends, which lost 6 bases and 5 bases, there was a span of 16 bases. The CDR3 has 14 residues. The CDR3 nucleotides are TGTGCCAGCAGGTTTGGGGGGATGGGTACTGAAGCTTTCTTT. It yields the protein CASRFGGMGTEAFF.

The chain carries TRBV7-8 and TRBJ1-1; 7 bases map to TRBD1. The junction had 14 bases not matched to a gene; V was cut back by 2 bases and J by 5 bases. Germline V CDR1 and CDR2: SGHVS, FQNEAQ. The CDR3 loop spans 17 amino acids. The CDR3 coding sequence is TGTGCCAGCAGCTTACAGGCCCCTACGACAGGGTATACTGAAGCTTTCTTT. Protein: CASSLQAPTTGYTEAFF.

This clone was detected a few times. V is TRBV7-9 and J is TRBJ1-5; D is ambiguous. Germline assignment: CDR1 SEHNR and CDR2 FQNEAQ (reference sequence). This CDR3 is built from 16 residues. Trimming left V 4 bases short and J 4 bases short, with 17 bases between. As DNA, the CDR3 is TGTGCCAGCAGCTCCACCCGTTGGGCCCCAAATCAGCCCCAGCATTTT. It is translated as CASSSTRWAPNQPQHF.

This chain uses TRBV28 with TRBJ2-7; 7 nucleotides match TRBD1. The CDR3 contains 15 residues. Germline CDR1 MDHEN, CDR2 SYDVKM. Trimming removed 5 bases from V and 1 base from J; junction bases left unmatched: 8. The chain's CDR3 is CASSPMDRRSYEQYF. Written as DNA, the CDR3 is TGTGCCAGCAGTCCGATGGACAGGCGATCCTACGAGCAGTACTTC.

The chain combines TRBV6-5 with TRBJ1-1; perhaps TRBD1 as D (5 bases). V was shortened by 2 bases and J by 4 bases, with 14 bases between the two germline ends. The CDR3 loop spans 15 amino acids. CDR1 MNHEY and CDR2 SVGAGI come from the germline V gene. The CDR3 region is CASSYEGPHLTEAFF. CDR3 coding DNA: TGTGCCAGCAGTTACGAGGGGCCTCACCTCACTGAAGCTTTCTTT.

A remark on this clone: Other DNA sequences in the sample encode the same CDR3. The V call is TRBV18, the J call TRBJ2-7, with a tentative D call TRBD1 (6 bases). The germline CDR1 and CDR2 sequences are KGHSH and LQKENI. Trimming cost V 3 bases and J 5 bases, with 11 bases left between them. The CDR3 contains 13 residues. CDR3 sequence reads: CASSPPSGDEQYF. The CDR3 DNA reads TGTGCCAGCTCACCCCCATCAGGGGACGAGCAGTACTTC.

The genes are TRBV28 and TRBJ2-2, with D uncertain. V was cut by 4 bases and J by 2 bases, with 14 bases left in between. Germline CDR1 MDHEN, CDR2 SYDVKM. The CDR3 consists of 16 residues. The CDR3 sequence: CASSSPASSNTGELFF. The CDR3 nucleotides are TGTGCCAGCAGTTCGCCCGCTTCTAGTAACACCGGGGAGCTGTTTTTT. The entire variable domain, with the rest obtained from reference TRBV28 and TRBJ2-2, is as follows: DVKVTQSSRYLVKRTGEKVFLECVQDMDHENMFWYRQDPGLGLRLIYFSYDVKMKEKGDIPEGYSVSREKKERFSLILESASTNQTSMYLCASSSPASSNTGELFFGEGSRLTVL.

The chain joins TRBV5-1 to TRBJ1-5; no clear D. The CDR3 consists of 13 residues. V lost 1 base, J lost 5 bases, and 7 bases lay in between. The germline V gene encodes CDR1 SGHRS and CDR2 YFSETQ. CDR3 coding DNA: TGCGCCAGCAGCTTGAGTCCCGATCAGCCCCAGCATTTT. Its protein is CASSLSPDQPQHF.

DNA for the CDR3: TGTGCCAGCAGTGACGGGACGCAGCCCTACGAGCAGTACTTC. This translates into CASSDGTQPYEQYF. The chain carries TRBV2 and TRBJ2-7; D may correspond to TRBD1 or TRBD2 (5 bases each). There are 14 residues in the CDR3. V lost 3 bases and J lost 2, with 11 bases in between. Germline loops: CDR1 SNHLY, CDR2 FYNNEI.

The chain joins TRBV5-1 to TRBJ2-2, with 13 nucleotides matching TRBD2. The germline V gene encodes CDR1 SGHRS and CDR2 YFSETQ. The CDR3 is made up of 18 amino acids. J lost 0 bases, V lost 4 bases, and 6 bases had no gene match. The DNA of the CDR3 is TGCGCCAGCAGCCTAGTCGGACTAGCGGGAGCGAACACCGGGGAGCTGTTTTTT. Translation: CASSLVGLAGANTGELFF.

The V and J genes are TRBV20-1 and TRBJ2-5; no clear D gene. There are 10 residues in the CDR3. Germline V gene sequence: CDR1 DFQATT, CDR2 SNEGSKA (reference sequence). The germline V and J ends were trimmed by 3 bases and 8 bases, with 7 bases remaining between them. The CDR3: CSASAPTQYF. The CDR3 DNA reads TGCAGTGCTAGCGCCCCAACCCAGTACTTC.

The V call is TRBV5-1, the J call TRBJ1-4, with TRBD1 matching over 8 bases. The CDR3 is made up of 15 amino acids. The V and J ends lost 4 bases and 8 bases, in that order; junction bases with no gene match: 10. In germline, CDR1 is SGHRS, CDR2 YFSETQ. The CDR3, as DNA: TGCGCCAGCAGCCGAGAGACAGGGGTAGGGGAAAAACTGTTTTTT. Its translation: CASSRETGVGEKLFF. Full variable domain (outside the CDR3, taken from reference TRBV5-1 and TRBJ1-4): KAGVTQTPRYLIKTRGQQVTLSCSPISGHRSVSWYQQTPGQGLQFLFEYFSETQRNKGNFPGRFSGRQFSNSRSEMNVSTLELGDSALYLCASSRETGVGEKLFFGSGTQLSVL.

In DNA form, the CDR3 reads TGTGCCAGCAGTGAAAAGGGGACCTCTCAAGAGGTTTTCTTT. The encoded protein is CASSEKGTSQEVFF. V gene TRBV6-1 combines with J gene TRBJ1-1; tentatively, D is TRBD1 (5 bases). With 2 bases removed from V and 13 bases from J, the gap between germline ends came to 20 bases. This CDR3 comprises 14 residues. CDR1 MNHNS and CDR2 SASEGT come from the germline V gene.

The chain carries TRBV28 and TRBJ1-4; TRBD1 might be the D (6 bases). This CDR3 has 17 amino acids. The germline V gene has CDR1 MDHEN and CDR2 SYDVKM. Trimming took 1 base from V and 7 from J, leaving 19 bases between them. The CDR3 bases are TGTGCCAGCAGTTTATCACGGGGGGCAGGAGTTTTTGAAAAACTGTTTTTT. It translates to CASSLSRGAGVFEKLFF.